This T cell receptor beta chain was sequenced during a study of blood T cell repertoires in COVID-19. Study summary: The samples span acute and convalescent COVID-19 from the United States, Italy and Spain. T cells, B-cell-depleted T cells, or PBMCs provided the cDNA or gDNA that served as material.

Trimming cost V 5 bases and J 4 bases, with 8 bases left between them. Germline assignment: CDR1 SQVTM and CDR2 ANQGSEA. The CDR3 totals 12 residues. In the original processing: Amplification with reference gene primers provided the estimates of nucleated cell counts. Profiling relied on immunoSEQ multiplex PCR, and the TCRdb table lists in-frame clones only, not all of them. The D gene and trimming were derived from the DNA, and the V and J assignments and clone size from that table. The table lists fewer than 200,000 clones, 80% to 85% of them singletons. The clonotype comes from a woman of 80 years or more with active or convalescent COVID-19. This chain links TRBV29-1 with TRBJ2-2; D is undetermined. Sequenced sample: peripheral blood. The CDR3 DNA reads TGCAGCGTTAGCGCTGGCACCGGGGAGCTGTTTTTT. Protein sequence: CSVSAGTGELFF.